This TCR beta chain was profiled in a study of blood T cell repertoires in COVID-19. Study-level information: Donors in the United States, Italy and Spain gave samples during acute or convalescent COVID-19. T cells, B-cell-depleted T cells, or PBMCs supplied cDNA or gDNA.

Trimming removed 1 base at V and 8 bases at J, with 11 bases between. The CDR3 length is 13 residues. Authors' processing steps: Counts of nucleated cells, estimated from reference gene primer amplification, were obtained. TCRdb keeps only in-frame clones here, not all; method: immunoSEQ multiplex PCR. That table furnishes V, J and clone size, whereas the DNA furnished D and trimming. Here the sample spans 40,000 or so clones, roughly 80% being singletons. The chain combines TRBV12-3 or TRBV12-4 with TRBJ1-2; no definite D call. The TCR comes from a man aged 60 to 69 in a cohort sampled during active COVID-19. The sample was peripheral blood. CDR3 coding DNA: TGTGCCAGCAGTTTAGGATCCGTGGAGGGCTACACCTTC. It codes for CASSLGSVEGYTF.